The 10 T cell receptor beta chains below all came from one sample that was sequenced in a study of radiotherapy plus CTLA-4 blockade in lung cancer. Repertoires were generated with immunoSEQ multiplex PCR, while TCRdb's copy carries only in-frame clones and drops some. The sample yields around 99,000 clones, about 90% seen once. Specimen: peripheral blood, collected from a patient treated with radiotherapy plus ipilimumab. These receptors all come from a human donor with non-small cell lung cancer that progressed on radiotherapy plus ipilimumab.

V is TRBV4-1 and J is TRBJ1-5; D call uncertain. Germline V gives CDR1 MGHRA, CDR2 YSYEKL. This CDR3 spans 16 amino acids. V gave up 0 bases and J gave up 2 bases, with 11 bases separating them. The CDR3 reads CASSQDQLLGNQPQHF. The CDR3 DNA is TGCGCCAGCAGCCAAGATCAGCTGTTGGGCAATCAGCCCCAGCATTTT.

The V call is TRBV6-1, the J call TRBJ2-7; TRBD2 matches 8 bases. J gave up 5 bases and V 2 bases, and 5 bases lay outside the gene matches. This CDR3 spans 14 amino acids. Germline-derived CDR1 and CDR2 are MNHNS and SASEGT. DNA of the CDR3: TGTGCCAGCAGTGAAATCGCGGGAGGAGACGAGCAGTACTTC. It is translated as CASSEIAGGDEQYF.

This chain uses TRBV25-1 with TRBJ2-7, with D hard to call. The CDR3 consists of 13 residues. Trimming left V 5 bases short and J 5 bases short, with 13 bases between. Germline assignment: CDR1 MGHDK and CDR2 SYGVNS. CDR3 bases: TGTGCCAGCAGTAGAGGTTTGAGCGACGAGCAGTACTTC. It translates to CASSRGLSDEQYF.

The sample holds one count of this clone. The V and J genes are TRBV14 and TRBJ1-2; D possibly corresponds to TRBD1 (5 bases). V shed 4 bases and J shed 7 bases, with 13 bases lying between them. The V gene's germline CDR1 is SGHDN and CDR2 FVKESK. CDR3 length: 13 amino acids. CDR3 sequence: CASSPTWGGGYTF. In DNA form, the CDR3 reads TGTGCCAGCAGCCCGACGTGGGGGGGTGGCTACACCTTC.

The chain uses TRBV6-1 and TRBJ2-3; 9 nucleotides match TRBD2. CDR1 is MNHNS and CDR2 is SASEGT in the germline V gene. The junction had 8 bases not matched to a gene; V was cut back by 2 bases and J by 2 bases. CDR3 length equals 17 residues. The CDR3 nucleotides read TGTGCCAGCAGTGAACGAGAGGCTAGCGGGAACACAGATACGCAGTATTTT. Translated: CASSEREASGNTDTQYF.

The gene calls are TRBV19 and TRBJ2-6; 11 bases are a match to TRBD2. The junction had 8 bases not matched to a gene; V was cut back by 4 bases and J by 0 bases. CDR1 is LNHDA, CDR2 SQIVND, per germline (reference sequence). The CDR3 sequence is 19 residues long. The CDR3 sequence is CASSTLLAGVSSGANVLTF. CDR3 DNA sequence: TGTGCCAGTAGTACGTTACTAGCGGGAGTAAGCTCTGGGGCCAACGTCCTGACTTTC.

The rearrangement links TRBV27 to TRBJ2-7, with 11 positions matching TRBD1. The CDR3 is 15 residues long. V was pared by 4 bases and J by 6 bases, with 8 bases of the junction left unmatched. Per the germline V gene, CDR1 is MNHEY and CDR2 is SMNVEV (reference sequence). CDR3 protein: CASSYMGQGVREQYF. The CDR3 DNA reads as TGTGCCAGCAGTTACATGGGACAGGGGGTTCGCGAGCAGTACTTC.

The chain couples TRBV5-4 to TRBJ2-6; tentative D call: TRBD2 (6 bases). V lost 1 base, J lost 1 base, and 12 bases lay in between. Germline-derived CDR1 and CDR2 are SGHNT and YYREEE (reference sequence). The CDR3 loop spans 17 amino acids. CDR3 nucleotides: TGTGCCAGCAGCTTGTATGCAGGGAGGTCTGGGGCCAACGTCCTGACTTTC. Amino acid sequence: CASSLYAGRSGANVLTF.

The chain carries TRBV7-9 and TRBJ2-7; possibly TRBD1 for D (5 bases). The V gene's germline CDR1 is SEHNR and CDR2 FQNEAQ (reference sequence). The CDR3 totals 15 residues. V gave up 5 bases and J gave up 1 base, with 15 bases separating them. CDR3: CASSLNLDNSYEQYF. DNA of the CDR3: TGTGCCAGCAGCCTAAATTTGGACAATTCCTACGAGCAGTACTTC. The complete variable domain, with remaining parts taken from reference TRBV7-9 and TRBJ2-7, reads DTGVSQNPRHKITKRGQNVTFRCDPISEHNRLYWYRQTLGQGPEFLTYFQNEAQLEKSRLLSDRFSAERPKGSFSTLEIQRTEQGDSAMYLCASSLNLDNSYEQYFGPGTRLTVT.

The V call is TRBV15, the J call TRBJ2-1; D gene ambiguous. The CDR3 extends over 12 amino acids. Trimming shortened V by 4 bases and J by 4 bases, and 5 bases separated the two germline ends. CDR1 and CDR2 from the germline V gene are LNHNV and YYDKDF (reference sequence). DNA of the CDR3: TGTGCCACCAGCACGTCTTACAATGAGCAGTTCTTC. It specifies CATSTSYNEQFF.